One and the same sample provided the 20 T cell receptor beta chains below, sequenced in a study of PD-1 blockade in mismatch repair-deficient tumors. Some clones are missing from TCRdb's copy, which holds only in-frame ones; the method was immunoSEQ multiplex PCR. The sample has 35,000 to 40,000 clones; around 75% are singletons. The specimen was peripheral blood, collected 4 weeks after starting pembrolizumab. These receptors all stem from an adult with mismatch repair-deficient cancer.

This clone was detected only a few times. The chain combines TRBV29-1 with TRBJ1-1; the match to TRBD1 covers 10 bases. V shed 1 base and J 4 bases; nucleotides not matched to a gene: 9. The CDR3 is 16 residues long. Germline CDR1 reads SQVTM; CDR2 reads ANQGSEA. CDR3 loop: CSVEGTGGIGITEAFF. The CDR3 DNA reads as TGCAGCGTTGAAGGGACAGGGGGGATAGGGATCACTGAAGCTTTCTTT.

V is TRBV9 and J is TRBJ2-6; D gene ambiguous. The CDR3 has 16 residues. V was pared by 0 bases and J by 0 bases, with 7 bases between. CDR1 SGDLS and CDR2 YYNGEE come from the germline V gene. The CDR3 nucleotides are TGTGCCAGCAGCGTAGCGATTTACTCTGGGGCCAACGTCCTGACTTTC. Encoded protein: CASSVAIYSGANVLTF. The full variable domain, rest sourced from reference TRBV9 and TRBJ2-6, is DSGVTQTPKHLITATGQRVTLRCSPRSGDLSVYWYQQSLDQGLQFLIQYYNGEERAKGNILERFSAQQFPDLHSELNLSSLELGDSALYFCASSVAIYSGANVLTFGAGSRLTVL.

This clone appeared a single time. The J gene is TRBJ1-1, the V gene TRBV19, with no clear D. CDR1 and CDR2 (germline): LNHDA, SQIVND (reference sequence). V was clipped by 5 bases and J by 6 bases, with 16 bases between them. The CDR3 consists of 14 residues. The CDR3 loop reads CASSAGKLHSEAFF. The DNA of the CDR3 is TGTGCCAGTAGTGCCGGTAAACTCCACTCTGAAGCTTTCTTT.

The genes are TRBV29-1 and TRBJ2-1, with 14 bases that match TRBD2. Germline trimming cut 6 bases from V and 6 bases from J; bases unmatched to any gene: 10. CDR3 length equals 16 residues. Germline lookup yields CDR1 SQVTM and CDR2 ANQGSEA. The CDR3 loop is CSVEGTSGSIFNEQFF. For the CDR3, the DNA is TGCAGCGTAGAGGGGACTAGCGGGAGTATATTCAATGAGCAGTTCTTC.

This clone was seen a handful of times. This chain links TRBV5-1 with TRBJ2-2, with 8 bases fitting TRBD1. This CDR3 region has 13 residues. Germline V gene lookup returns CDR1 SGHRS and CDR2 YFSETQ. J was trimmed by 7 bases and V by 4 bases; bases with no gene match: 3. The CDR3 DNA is TGCGCCAGCAGCCAGGACAGGGTCGGGGAGCTGTTTTTT. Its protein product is CASSQDRVGELFF.

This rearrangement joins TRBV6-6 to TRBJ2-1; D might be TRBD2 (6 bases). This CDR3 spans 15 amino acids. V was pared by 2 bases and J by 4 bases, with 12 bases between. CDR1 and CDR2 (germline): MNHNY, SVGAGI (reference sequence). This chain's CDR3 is CASSYGASAYNEQFF. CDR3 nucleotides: TGTGCCAGCAGTTACGGGGCTAGCGCGTACAATGAGCAGTTCTTC.

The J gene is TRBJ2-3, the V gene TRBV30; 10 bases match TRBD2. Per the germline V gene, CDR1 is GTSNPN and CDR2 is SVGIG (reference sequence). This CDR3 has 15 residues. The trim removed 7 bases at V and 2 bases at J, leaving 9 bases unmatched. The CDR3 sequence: CAYFSGRPITDTQYF. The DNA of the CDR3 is TGTGCCTATTTTAGCGGGAGGCCCATCACAGATACGCAGTATTTT.

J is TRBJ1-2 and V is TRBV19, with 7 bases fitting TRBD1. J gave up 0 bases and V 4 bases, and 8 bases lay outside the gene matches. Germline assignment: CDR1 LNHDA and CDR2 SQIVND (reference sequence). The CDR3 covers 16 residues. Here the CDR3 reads CASSSPRDSANYGYTF. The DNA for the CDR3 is TGTGCCAGTAGTAGCCCCCGGGACAGTGCTAACTATGGCTACACCTTC.

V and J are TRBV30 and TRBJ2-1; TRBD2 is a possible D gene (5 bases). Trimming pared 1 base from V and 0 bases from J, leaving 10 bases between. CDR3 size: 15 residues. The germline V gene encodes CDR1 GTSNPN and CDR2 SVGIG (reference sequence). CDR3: CAWSASGYSYNEQFF. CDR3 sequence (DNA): TGTGCCTGGAGTGCAAGCGGCTACTCCTACAATGAGCAGTTCTTC.

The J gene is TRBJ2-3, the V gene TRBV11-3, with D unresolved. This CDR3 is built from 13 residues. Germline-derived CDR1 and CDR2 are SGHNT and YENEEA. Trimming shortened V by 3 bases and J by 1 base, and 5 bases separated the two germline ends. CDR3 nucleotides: TGTGCCAGCAGCTTCGCCTGCACAGATACGCAGTATTTT. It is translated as CASSFACTDTQYF.

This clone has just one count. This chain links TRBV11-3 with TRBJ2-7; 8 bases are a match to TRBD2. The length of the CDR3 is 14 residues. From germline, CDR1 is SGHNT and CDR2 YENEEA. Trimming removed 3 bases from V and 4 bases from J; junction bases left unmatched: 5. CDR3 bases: TGTGCCAGCAGCTTTGGACTAGCTGGTTACGAGCAGTACTTC. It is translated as CASSFGLAGYEQYF.

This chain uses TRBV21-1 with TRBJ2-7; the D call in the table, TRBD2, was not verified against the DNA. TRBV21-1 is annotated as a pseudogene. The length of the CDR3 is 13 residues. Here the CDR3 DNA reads TGTGCCAGCAGCACCAGACGGAGCTACGAGCAGTACTTC. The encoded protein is CASSTRRSYEQYF.

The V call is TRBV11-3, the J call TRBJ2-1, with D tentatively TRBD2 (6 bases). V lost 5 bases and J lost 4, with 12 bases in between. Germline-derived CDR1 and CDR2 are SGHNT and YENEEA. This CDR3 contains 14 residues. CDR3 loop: CASSVEGGYNEQFF. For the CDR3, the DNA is TGTGCCAGCAGCGTGGAGGGCGGATACAATGAGCAGTTCTTC.

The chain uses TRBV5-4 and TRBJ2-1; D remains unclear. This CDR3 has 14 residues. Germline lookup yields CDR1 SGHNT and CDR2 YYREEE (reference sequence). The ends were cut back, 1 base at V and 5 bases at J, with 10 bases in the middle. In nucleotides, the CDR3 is TGTGCCAGCAGCTTGTCGGCTACTAACAATGAGCAGTTCTTC. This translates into CASSLSATNNEQFF.

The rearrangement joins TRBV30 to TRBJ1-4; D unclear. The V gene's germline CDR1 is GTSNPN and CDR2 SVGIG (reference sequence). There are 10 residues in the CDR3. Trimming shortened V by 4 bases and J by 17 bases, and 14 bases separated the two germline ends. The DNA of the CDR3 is TGTGCCTGGAAAACCGGGTGGCCTTTTTTT. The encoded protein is CAWKTGWPFF.

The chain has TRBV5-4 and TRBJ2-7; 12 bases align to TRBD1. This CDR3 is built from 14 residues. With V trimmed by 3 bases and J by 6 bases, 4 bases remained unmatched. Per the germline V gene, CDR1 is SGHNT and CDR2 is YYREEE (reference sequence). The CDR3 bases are TGTGCCAGCAGCTCGGGACAGGGGGCAGCCGAGCAGTACTTC. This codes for CASSSGQGAAEQYF.

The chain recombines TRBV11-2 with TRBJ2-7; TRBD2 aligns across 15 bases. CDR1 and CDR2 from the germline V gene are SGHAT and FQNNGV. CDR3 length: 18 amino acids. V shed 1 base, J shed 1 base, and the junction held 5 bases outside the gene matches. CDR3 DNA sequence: TGTGCCAGCAGCTTAGTAGGTGGGACTAGCGGGAGGTCCTACGAGCAGTACTTC. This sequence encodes CASSLVGGTSGRSYEQYF.

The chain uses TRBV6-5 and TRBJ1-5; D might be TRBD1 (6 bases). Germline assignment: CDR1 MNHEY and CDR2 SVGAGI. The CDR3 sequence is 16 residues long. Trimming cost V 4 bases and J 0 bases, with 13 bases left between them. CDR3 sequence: CASSSGDSGSNQPQHF. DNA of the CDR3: TGTGCCAGCAGTTCAGGGGACTCAGGTAGCAATCAGCCCCAGCATTTT.

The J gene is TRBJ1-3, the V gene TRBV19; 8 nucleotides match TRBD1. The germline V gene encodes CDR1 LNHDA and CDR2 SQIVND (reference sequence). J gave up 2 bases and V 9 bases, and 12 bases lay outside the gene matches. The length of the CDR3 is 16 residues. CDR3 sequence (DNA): TGTGCCAGCACATTTCGACAGGGGAAAGCTGGAAACACCATATATTTT. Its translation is CASTFRQGKAGNTIYF. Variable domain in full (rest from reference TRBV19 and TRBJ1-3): DGGITQSPKYLFRKEGQNVTLSCEQNLNHDAMYWYRQDPGQGLRLIYYSQIVNDFQKGDIAEGYSVSREKKESFPLTVTSAQKNPTAFYLCASTFRQGKAGNTIYFGEGSWLTVV.

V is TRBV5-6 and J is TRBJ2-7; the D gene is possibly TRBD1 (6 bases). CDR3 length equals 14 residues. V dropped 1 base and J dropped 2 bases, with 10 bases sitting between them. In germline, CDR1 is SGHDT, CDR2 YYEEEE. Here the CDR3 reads CASSLLDRPYEQYF. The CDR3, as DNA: TGTGCCAGCAGCTTGCTGGACAGACCCTACGAGCAGTACTTC.